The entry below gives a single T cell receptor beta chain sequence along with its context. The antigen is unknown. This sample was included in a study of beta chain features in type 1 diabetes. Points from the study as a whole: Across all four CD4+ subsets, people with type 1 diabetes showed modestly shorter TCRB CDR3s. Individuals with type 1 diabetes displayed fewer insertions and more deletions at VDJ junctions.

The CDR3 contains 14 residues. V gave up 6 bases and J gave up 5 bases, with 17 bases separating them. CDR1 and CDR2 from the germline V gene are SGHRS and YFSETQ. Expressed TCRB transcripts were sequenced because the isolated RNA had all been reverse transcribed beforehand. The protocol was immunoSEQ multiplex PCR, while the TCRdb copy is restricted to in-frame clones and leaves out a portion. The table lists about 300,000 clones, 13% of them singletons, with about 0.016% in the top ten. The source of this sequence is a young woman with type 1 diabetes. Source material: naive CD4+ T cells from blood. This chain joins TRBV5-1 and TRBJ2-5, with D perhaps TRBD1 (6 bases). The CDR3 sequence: CASTRTGLLETQYF. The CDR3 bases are TGCGCCAGCACCCGAACAGGGCTGTTGGAGACCCAGTACTTC.